One sample yielded the 26 T cell receptor beta chains listed below, sequenced in a study of T-cell reconstitution after alpha-beta-depleted transplantation in children. Unique molecular identifiers were used in preparing the TCRbeta library. MiXCR, applied by TCRdb to the PCR reads, yields one record per CDR3 protein. Among about 110,000 distinct CDR3 sequences, approximately 6.9% were seen once, and the ten largest hold 20% to 25%. Sample: PBMCs, mostly from graft donor cells, taken 360 days after TCRalphabeta/CD19-depleted stem cell transplant. These receptors all come from a male patient aged 2-10 years who had a stem cell transplant for acute lymphoblastic leukemia, so the T cells may come from the graft donor.

Many counts were recorded for this clonotype. The chain combines TRBV27 with TRBJ1-1; possible D gene TRBD1, 5 bases. CDR3 size: 13 residues. Trimming removed 8 bases at V and 6 bases at J, with 16 bases between. Looked up from germline, CDR1 is MNHEY and CDR2 is SMNVEV (reference sequence). For the CDR3, the DNA is TGTGCCAGCCATAGGGGCCGGCTGTCTGAAGCTTTCTTT. It is translated as CASHRGRLSEAFF.

The J gene is TRBJ1-2, the V gene TRBV27; the D is unclear. The length of the CDR3 is 14 residues. V gave up 3 bases and J gave up 8 bases, with 16 bases separating them. Germline-derived CDR1 and CDR2 are MNHEY and SMNVEV (reference sequence). CDR3 DNA: TGTGCCAGCAGTTTGTGGCAGTGGATGCCGGGCTACACCTTC. Translating it yields CASSLWQWMPGYTF.

The chain employs TRBV7-2 and TRBJ1-2; 7 bases are a match to TRBD1. In germline, CDR1 is SGHTA, CDR2 FQGNSA. The V and J ends lost 5 bases and 8 bases, in that order; junction bases with no gene match: 14. This CDR3 is 15 amino acids long. In DNA form, the CDR3 reads TGTGCCAGCAGCGCAGACAGGGAGACAACGCGGGGCTACACCTTC. It translates to CASSADRETTRGYTF.

The table lists this clonotype with many counts. The chain carries TRBV6-5 and TRBJ1-1; tentatively, D is TRBD1 (6 bases). This CDR3 has 14 residues. The germline gives CDR1 MNHEY, CDR2 SVGAGI. Trimming took 5 bases from V and 1 from J, leaving 11 bases between them. CDR3 in DNA: TGTGCCAGCAGTCAGTACAGGGAGAACACTGAAGCTTTCTTT. Protein: CASSQYRENTEAFF.

This clonotype was detected ten times or more. V usage is TRBV14 and J usage is TRBJ2-5; 12 bases are a match to TRBD2. The trim removed 5 bases at V and 3 bases at J, leaving 13 bases unmatched. This CDR3 spans 18 amino acids. Germline CDR1 is SGHDN and CDR2 is FVKESK. The CDR3 DNA sequence: TGTGCCAGCAGCTCTCGACTAGCGGGAGAGGGGTTTGAAGAGACCCAGTACTTC. It codes for CASSSRLAGEGFEETQYF.

This clonotype was counted a few times. The V call is TRBV11-1, the J call TRBJ2-5; 13 bases line up with TRBD2. The CDR3 has 19 residues. CDR1 and CDR2 from the germline V gene are SGHAT and FQDESV (reference sequence). J lost 1 base, V lost 6 bases, and 14 bases had no gene match. As DNA, the CDR3 is TGTGCCAGCAGGTCCCCCGGGACTAGCGGGGTAAAAACCCAAGAGACCCAGTACTTC. Protein sequence: CASRSPGTSGVKTQETQYF.

The sample holds many counts of this clonotype. The J gene is TRBJ1-2, the V gene TRBV4-3; D perhaps matches TRBD1 (5 bases). The CDR3 spans 14 residues. V was pared by 0 bases and J by 4 bases, with 9 bases between. Germline V gene data show CDR1 as LGHNA and CDR2 as YSLEER. This chain's CDR3 is CASSQDVGVYGYTF. CDR3 DNA sequence: TGCGCCAGCAGCCAAGATGTGGGGGTCTATGGCTACACCTTC.

A word on this clonotype: A single base separates this from a much larger clone, so it may be a read error. The chain combines TRBV3-1 with TRBJ2-7, with D tentatively TRBD1 (5 bases). This CDR3 comprises 16 residues. Germline V gives CDR1 LGHDT, CDR2 YNNKEL (reference sequence). CDR3 region: CACSPLRAGSWDEQYF. In DNA form, the CDR3 reads TGTGCCTGCAGCCCTCTCAGGGCAGGTTCCTGGGACGAGCAGTACTTC.

This clonotype was picked up a small number of times. The rearrangement joins TRBV9 to TRBJ2-5, with D perhaps TRBD1 or TRBD2 (5 bases each). With 0 bases removed from V and 5 bases from J, the gap between germline ends came to 14 bases. The CDR3 consists of 15 residues. CDR1 SGDLS and CDR2 YYNGEE come from the germline V gene. The CDR3 DNA reads as TGTGCCAGCAGCGTAGAAGCGGTTTGGGGGGAGACCCAGTACTTC. Amino acids: CASSVEAVWGETQYF.

The chain links TRBV15 to TRBJ2-1, with 12 bases matching TRBD2. The J segment lost 8 bases and the V segment lost 3 bases, leaving 14 bases of the junction unmatched. Germline V gene sequence: CDR1 LNHNV, CDR2 YYDKDF (reference sequence). This CDR3 contains 18 residues. The CDR3 region has the DNA TGTGCCACCAGCAGCCATGCGGCTAGCGGGGGGGAGCGCCATGAGCAGTTCTTC. It translates to CATSSHAASGGERHEQFF.

This clonotype was counted ten times or more. The chain uses TRBV12-3 or TRBV12-4 and TRBJ1-1; D gene unclear. Trimming removed 3 bases at V and 6 bases at J, with 11 bases between. The CDR3 consists of 13 residues. The CDR3 region has the DNA TGTGCCAGCAGTTTCCTAAGACGTGCTGAAGCTTTCTTT. This encodes CASSFLRRAEAFF.

This clonotype appeared many times. This rearrangement joins TRBV12-3 or TRBV12-4 to TRBJ2-1, with TRBD2 identical over 13 bases. This CDR3 contains 17 residues. With V trimmed by 4 bases and J by 10 bases, 13 bases remained unmatched. The CDR3 DNA reads as TGTGCCAGCAGTTCCAAACTACCGGGACTAGCGGGAATAGAGCAGTTCTTC. Protein: CASSSKLPGLAGIEQFF.

The chain is built from TRBV30 and TRBJ2-2; TRBD1 aligns across 7 bases. J was trimmed by 6 bases and V by 3 bases; bases with no gene match: 7. Germline loops: CDR1 GTSNPN, CDR2 SVGIG (reference sequence). This CDR3 has 14 residues. The CDR3 nucleotides read TGTGCCTGGAGATTATTCGACAGGGCCGGGGAGCTGTTTTTT. Translating gives CAWRLFDRAGELFF.

This clonotype was detected many times. The genes are TRBV12-3 or TRBV12-4 and TRBJ2-1; 11 bases are shared with TRBD2. The CDR3 length is 16 residues. V was pared by 4 bases and J by 6 bases, with 8 bases of the junction left unmatched. The CDR3 sequence: CASSSLAGGLTNEQFF. The CDR3 bases are TGTGCCAGCAGTTCCTTAGCGGGGGGGCTCACCAATGAGCAGTTCTTC.

The V and J genes are TRBV20-1 and TRBJ2-7; tentatively, D is TRBD2 (5 bases). The V end was cut by 6 bases, the J end by 2 bases, with 14 bases between. The CDR3 is 13 residues long. Germline V gene sequence: CDR1 DFQATT, CDR2 SNEGSKA (reference sequence). The CDR3 region is CSAERSDPYEQYF. In nucleotides, the CDR3 is TGCAGTGCCGAGCGGTCCGACCCCTACGAGCAGTACTTC.

This clonotype was seen at least ten times. The rearrangement uses TRBV12-3 or TRBV12-4 and TRBJ2-3; 7 bases align to TRBD2. After removal of 4 bases from V and 0 bases from J, the junction contained 10 bases not matched to a gene. CDR3 length equals 17 residues. CDR3 nucleotides: TGTGCCAGCAGTTGGGGCGGTAGCGGGCCTAGCACAGATACGCAGTATTTT. Translation: CASSWGGSGPSTDTQYF.

Only a few counts were recorded for this clonotype. The rearrangement uses TRBV4-3 and TRBJ1-4; the D is unclear. The V end lost 4 bases, the J end lost 6 bases, and 9 bases lay between the germline ends. CDR1 and CDR2 from the germline V gene are LGHNA and YSLEER. The CDR3 runs 13 residues. The CDR3 DNA sequence: TGCGCCAGCAGCCGAGGGTCCTATGAAAAACTGTTTTTT. It encodes CASSRGSYEKLFF.

This sequence joins TRBV7-6 and TRBJ2-2; D may be TRBD1 or TRBD2 (5 bases each). The ends were cut back, 1 base at V and 5 bases at J, with 14 bases in the middle. The germline V gene has CDR1 SGHVS and CDR2 FNYEAQ. This CDR3 has 16 residues. Here the CDR3 DNA reads TGTGCCAGCAGCTTAGAAGAGGGGCGGACTACCGGGGAGCTGTTTTTT. It translates to CASSLEEGRTTGELFF.

This clonotype was detected ten times or more. The V call is TRBV9, the J call TRBJ1-5; no reliable D call. The length of the CDR3 is 14 residues. Germline V gene lookup returns CDR1 SGDLS and CDR2 YYNGEE. Deletions cut 7 bases from V and 5 bases from J, with 16 bases between. The CDR3: CASSTGNPYQPQHF. DNA for the CDR3: TGTGCCAGCTCTACGGGCAACCCCTATCAGCCCCAGCATTTT.

This clonotype came up many times. The chain is built from TRBV9 and TRBJ1-4; no firm D call. V lost 4 bases, J lost 2 bases, and 12 bases lay in between. The CDR3 length is 15 residues. The V gene's germline CDR1 is SGDLS and CDR2 YYNGEE. CDR3 protein: CASSSPVGTNEKLFF. The CDR3 nucleotides are TGTGCCAGCAGCTCACCGGTCGGGACTAATGAAAAACTGTTTTTT.

The chain combines TRBV29-1 with TRBJ1-1; D is undetermined. The CDR3 has 11 amino acids. Per the germline V gene, CDR1 is SQVTM and CDR2 is ANQGSEA. The germline V and J ends were trimmed by 3 bases and 4 bases, with 6 bases remaining between them. The DNA for the CDR3 is TGCAGCGTTGACTTCCCCACTGAAGCTTTCTTT. Residues: CSVDFPTEAFF.

This clonotype has at least ten counts. The J gene is TRBJ2-7, the V gene TRBV7-2; D is uncertain. There are 11 residues in the CDR3. Germline V gives CDR1 SGHTA, CDR2 FQGNSA. Trimming removed 5 bases from V and 3 bases from J, with 5 bases in between. CDR3 nucleotides: TGTGCCAGCAGCCCAAACTACGAGCAGTACTTC. Translating gives CASSPNYEQYF.

About this clonotype itself: A read error may be the cause here, since a much bigger clone is one base away. The V and J genes are TRBV2 and TRBJ1-1; D not certain. This CDR3 region has 13 residues. CDR1 and CDR2 from the germline V gene are SNHLY and FYNNEI. The V gene lost 3 bases and the J gene lost 5 bases, with 10 bases spanning the gap. CDR3 sequence reads: CASSDRGLTEAFF. CDR3 sequence (DNA): TGTGCCAGCAGTGACCGGGGTCTGACTGAAGCTTTCTTT.

This clonotype appeared many times. J is TRBJ2-3 and V is TRBV5-6; 13 nucleotides match TRBD2. V shed 3 bases and J 2 bases; nucleotides not matched to a gene: 12. The CDR3 covers 19 residues. The germline CDR1 and CDR2 sequences are SGHDT and YYEEEE. The chain's CDR3 is CASSWARLTSGRYTDTQYF. The CDR3 DNA follows: TGTGCCAGCAGCTGGGCCCGCCTGACTAGCGGGAGGTACACAGATACGCAGTATTTT.

This clonotype was seen ten or more times. This chain's CDR3 is CASSPYGAGEQFF. CDR3 sequence (DNA): TGTGCCAGCAGCCCCTATGGGGCGGGTGAGCAGTTCTTC. J is TRBJ2-1 and V is TRBV6-5; tentatively, D is TRBD1 or TRBD2 (5 bases each). The CDR3 is 13 amino acids. With 6 bases removed from V and 9 bases from J, the gap between germline ends came to 15 bases. Looked up from germline, CDR1 is MNHEY and CDR2 is SVGAGI.

This clonotype was seen ten or more times. This chain uses TRBV9 with TRBJ2-1; TRBD2 is a possible D gene (6 bases). The V gene lost 0 bases and the J gene lost 4 bases, with 11 bases spanning the gap. This CDR3 has 15 amino acids. From germline, CDR1 is SGDLS and CDR2 YYNGEE. The CDR3 protein is CASSVGAGRYNEQFF. CDR3 nucleotide sequence: TGTGCCAGCAGCGTAGGGGCAGGGAGGTACAATGAGCAGTTCTTC.